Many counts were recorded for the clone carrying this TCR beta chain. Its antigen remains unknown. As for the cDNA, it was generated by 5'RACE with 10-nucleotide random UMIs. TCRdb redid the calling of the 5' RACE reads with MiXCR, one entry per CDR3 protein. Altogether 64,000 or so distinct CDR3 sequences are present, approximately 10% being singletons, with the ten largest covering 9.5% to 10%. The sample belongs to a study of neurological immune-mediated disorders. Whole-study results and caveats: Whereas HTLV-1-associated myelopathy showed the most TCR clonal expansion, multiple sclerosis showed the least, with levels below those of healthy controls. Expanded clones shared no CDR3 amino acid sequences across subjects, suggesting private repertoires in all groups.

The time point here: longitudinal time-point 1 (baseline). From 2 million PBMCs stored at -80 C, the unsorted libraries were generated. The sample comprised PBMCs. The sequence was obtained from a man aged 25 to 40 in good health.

This CDR3 is CASSLGTQPPYEQYF. DNA of the CDR3: TGCGCCAGCAGCTTGGGGACACAACCCCCCTACGAGCAGTACTTC. The rearrangement uses TRBV5-1 and TRBJ2-7, with D possibly TRBD1 on 5 matching bases. Germline CDR1 reads SGHRS; CDR2 reads YFSETQ. The V and J ends lost 0 bases and 2 bases respectively, with 12 bases between them. The CDR3 runs to 15 residues.